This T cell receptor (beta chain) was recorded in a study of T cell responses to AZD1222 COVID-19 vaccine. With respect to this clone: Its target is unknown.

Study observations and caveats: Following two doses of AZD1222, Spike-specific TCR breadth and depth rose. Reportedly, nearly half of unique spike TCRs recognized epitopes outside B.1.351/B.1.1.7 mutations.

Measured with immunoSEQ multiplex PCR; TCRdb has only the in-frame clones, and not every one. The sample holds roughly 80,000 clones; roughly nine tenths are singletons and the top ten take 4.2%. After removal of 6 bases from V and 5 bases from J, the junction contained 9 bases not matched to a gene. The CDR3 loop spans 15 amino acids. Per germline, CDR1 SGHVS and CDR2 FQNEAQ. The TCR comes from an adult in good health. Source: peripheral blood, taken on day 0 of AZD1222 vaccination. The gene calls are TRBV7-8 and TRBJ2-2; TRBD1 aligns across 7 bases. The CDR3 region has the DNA TGTGCCAGCAGACCGGACAGGCTCAAAACCGGGGAGCTGTTTTTT. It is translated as CASRPDRLKTGELFF.